The 27 T cell receptor beta chains reported below all come from one sample, sequenced in a study of T cell responses to AZD1222 COVID-19 vaccine. Using immunoSEQ multiplex PCR, the repertoire was profiled, and TCRdb retains in-frame clones only, with some absent. There are 140,000 to 150,000 clones in the sample; over 90% occur only once, and 5% to 5.5% lies in the top ten. The sample here was peripheral blood, taken on day 0 of AZD1222 vaccination. The receptors stem from an adult in good health.

The genes are TRBV27 and TRBJ2-1, with D tentatively TRBD2 (6 bases). Germline V gene data show CDR1 as MNHEY and CDR2 as SMNVEV (reference sequence). The CDR3 contains 18 residues. V shed 4 bases and J shed 6 bases, with 25 bases lying between them. CDR3 loop: CASSYIPRDSFGSNEQFF. In DNA, the CDR3 is TGTGCCAGCAGTTACATACCCCGGGACTCTTTCGGGTCCAATGAGCAGTTCTTC.

CDR3 sequence reads: CASSPLDQTYTDTQYF. The CDR3 DNA reads TGTGCCAGCTCACCTCTCGACCAAACCTACACAGATACGCAGTATTTT. V usage is TRBV18 and J usage is TRBJ2-3, with unresolved D. The CDR3 runs 16 residues. Germline loops: CDR1 KGHSH, CDR2 LQKENI. V was cut by 3 bases and J by 2 bases, with 15 bases left in between.

J is TRBJ1-3 and V is TRBV5-4, with D possibly being TRBD1 (6 bases). This CDR3 has 14 residues. Trimming removed 2 bases at V and 4 bases at J, with 10 bases between. Per the germline V gene, CDR1 is SGHNT and CDR2 is YYREEE (reference sequence). The CDR3 nucleotides read TGTGCCAGCAGCTTCACAGGGTCAGGAAACACCATATATTTT. Translation: CASSFTGSGNTIYF.

The V call is TRBV2, the J call TRBJ1-5, with D tentatively TRBD1 (5 bases). This CDR3 spans 15 amino acids. Germline values: CDR1 SNHLY, CDR2 FYNNEI. The V end was cut by 4 bases, the J end by 2 bases, with 12 bases between. The CDR3: CASSGRGPGNQPQHF. The CDR3 DNA reads TGTGCCAGCAGTGGGAGGGGCCCTGGCAATCAGCCCCAGCATTTT.

The J gene is TRBJ1-1, the V gene TRBV6-5; a possible D gene is TRBD1 (5 bases). This CDR3 region has 14 residues. CDR1 and CDR2 from the germline V gene are MNHEY and SVGAGI. V dropped 7 bases and J dropped 4 bases, with 16 bases sitting between them. The CDR3 bases are TGTGCCAGCACTACCACGGGGGGAGCCACTGAAGCTTTCTTT. Translating it yields CASTTTGGATEAFF.

This sequence joins TRBV7-2 and TRBJ2-1, with D possibly matching TRBD2 (6 bases). The CDR3 is 14 residues long. V was clipped by 1 base and J by 5 bases, with 9 bases between them. Germline assignment: CDR1 SGHTA and CDR2 FQGNSA. The chain's CDR3 is CASSLDASDNEQFF. Written as DNA, the CDR3 is TGTGCCAGCAGCTTAGACGCTAGCGACAATGAGCAGTTCTTC.

The chain uses TRBV6-1 and TRBJ1-1; D uncertain. V was cut by 2 bases and J by 9 bases, with 13 bases left in between. Germline loops: CDR1 MNHNS, CDR2 SASEGT. The CDR3 has 13 amino acids. The CDR3 loop reads CASSETVRVKAFF. The CDR3 nucleotides read TGTGCCAGCAGTGAAACAGTCCGGGTAAAAGCTTTCTTT.

V usage is TRBV6-6 and J usage is TRBJ2-1; 9 bases match TRBD1. Germline assignment: CDR1 MNHNY and CDR2 SVGAGI (reference sequence). After removal of 7 bases from V and 8 bases from J, the junction contained 6 bases not matched to a gene. The CDR3 contains 13 residues. The CDR3 is CASTLGTGYEQFF. In DNA form, the CDR3 reads TGTGCCAGCACTTTAGGGACAGGGTATGAGCAGTTCTTC.

The CDR3 bases are TGTGCCAGCCCCCTGGACACCCGCTCCTACAATGAGCAGTTCTTC. Amino acids: CASPLDTRSYNEQFF. The rearrangement links TRBV28 to TRBJ2-1; TRBD1 might be the D (5 bases). The CDR3 length is 15 residues. The germline CDR1 and CDR2 sequences are MDHEN and SYDVKM. Trimming removed 8 bases at V and 0 bases at J, with 14 bases between.

The rearrangement links TRBV12-3 or TRBV12-4 to TRBJ1-2; D is uncertain. The CDR3 runs to 11 residues. The V gene lost 5 bases and the J gene lost 6 bases, with 7 bases spanning the gap. The chain's CDR3 is CASSTLNGYTF. The CDR3 nucleotides are TGTGCCAGCAGTACCCTGAATGGCTACACCTTC.

The chain recombines TRBV6-5 with TRBJ1-1; 8 bases match TRBD1. The CDR3 is 13 amino acids. From germline, CDR1 is MNHEY and CDR2 SVGAGI. With V trimmed by 7 bases and J by 3 bases, 4 bases remained unmatched. CDR3 sequence: CASTPDRDTEAFF. CDR3 nucleotides: TGTGCCAGCACTCCGGACAGGGACACTGAAGCTTTCTTT.

V gene TRBV5-8 combines with J gene TRBJ2-6; perhaps TRBD1 as D (5 bases). The CDR3 has 19 amino acids. Trimming pared 3 bases from V and 0 bases from J, leaving 19 bases between. Germline V gene lookup returns CDR1 SGHTS and CDR2 YDEGEE. This CDR3 is CASSSQGRAPASGANVLTF. The DNA of the CDR3 is TGTGCCAGCAGCTCGCAAGGCAGGGCCCCCGCCTCTGGGGCCAACGTCCTGACTTTC.

This clone showed up just once. V usage is TRBV6-2 or TRBV6-3 and J usage is TRBJ2-7; no firm D call. This CDR3 is 15 amino acids long. The germline V gene has CDR1 MNHEY and CDR2 SVGEGT. V lost 5 bases and J 3 bases, leaving 17 bases between the germline ends. CDR3 nucleotide sequence: TGTGCCAGCAGTGCCCTAAGACTTCCACGCTACGAGCAGTACTTC. Translating gives CASSALRLPRYEQYF.

J is TRBJ1-1 and V is TRBV5-4; D perhaps matches TRBD1 (5 bases). V lost 3 bases and J 4 bases, leaving 19 bases between the germline ends. This CDR3 contains 16 residues. Germline CDR1 reads SGHNT; CDR2 reads YYREEE (reference sequence). CDR3 DNA: TGTGCCAGCAGCTCCCCGGGACGTCAGAGGGGCACTGAAGCTTTCTTT. Translation: CASSSPGRQRGTEAFF.

The CDR3 DNA sequence: TGTGCCAGCAGCTTTGGAGGAGGGCGGGCCGGGGAGCTGTTTTTT. Its translation is CASSFGGGRAGELFF. J is TRBJ2-2 and V is TRBV7-9, with a weak D call TRBD2 (6 bases). The CDR3 totals 15 residues. Trimming stripped 3 bases from V and 6 bases from J, with 14 bases between. Germline-derived CDR1 and CDR2 are SEHNR and FQNEAQ (reference sequence).

V and J are TRBV3-1 (or the pseudogene TRBV3-2) and TRBJ2-1, with D perhaps TRBD2 (6 bases). Germline assignment: CDR1 LGHDT and CDR2 YNNKEL (reference sequence). CDR3 length: 14 amino acids. V lost 0 bases and J lost 8, with 11 bases in between. CDR3 sequence: CASSQDAGMYEQFF. The CDR3 nucleotides read TGTGCCAGCAGCCAAGACGCGGGGATGTATGAGCAGTTCTTC.

The genes are TRBV19 and TRBJ2-7; D unresolved. V was shortened by 3 bases and J by 6 bases, with 18 bases between the two germline ends. CDR3 length equals 15 residues. In germline, CDR1 is LNHDA, CDR2 SQIVND (reference sequence). CDR3 DNA sequence: TGTGCCAGTAGTATCCTGAGGTCGGACCTGTCCGAGCAGTACTTC. Translated, it gives CASSILRSDLSEQYF.

This clone has just one count. The chain links TRBV21-1 to TRBJ1-4; the table's TRBD1 call for D was not verified on the DNA. TRBV21-1 is a documented pseudogene. CDR3 length equals 14 residues. CDR3 region: CASSNGTGAEKLFF. The DNA for the CDR3 is TGTGCCAGCAGCAACGGGACAGGGGCGGAAAAACTGTTTTTT.

This rearrangement joins TRBV6-5 to TRBJ2-1, with 7 bases aligning to TRBD2. Germline values: CDR1 MNHEY, CDR2 SVGAGI. Trimming removed 6 bases from V and 10 bases from J; junction bases left unmatched: 9. There are 13 residues in the CDR3. The CDR3 here is CASRPPGLPEQFF. The CDR3 DNA reads TGTGCCAGCAGACCTCCGGGACTACCAGAGCAGTTCTTC.

The CDR3, as DNA: TGTGCCAGCAGGGTTTGGGGCACTGAAGCTTTCTTT. As protein: CASRVWGTEAFF. V usage is TRBV28 and J usage is TRBJ1-1; D not certain. The CDR3 totals 12 residues. Germline V gene lookup returns CDR1 MDHEN and CDR2 SYDVKM. Trimming left V 6 bases short and J 4 bases short, with 9 bases between.

V usage is TRBV10-3 and J usage is TRBJ1-3, with D perhaps matching TRBD1 (5 bases). This CDR3 region has 13 residues. Germline CDR1 and CDR2: ENHRY and SYGVKD. V gave up 5 bases and J gave up 8 bases, with 13 bases separating them. The CDR3 protein is CAISFIQGDTIYF. CDR3 nucleotides: TGTGCCATCAGTTTCATTCAAGGGGACACCATATATTTT.

This clone was detected once. The chain recombines TRBV2 with TRBJ1-6; D gene ambiguous. Germline V gives CDR1 SNHLY, CDR2 FYNNEI. CDR3 length: 12 amino acids. V was clipped by 6 bases and J by 4 bases, with 4 bases between them. The CDR3, as DNA: TGTGCCAGCAGCCCTTATAATTCACCCCTCCACTTT. This codes for CASSPYNSPLHF.

This rearrangement joins TRBV19 to TRBJ1-2; 7 bases agree with TRBD1. Losses at the gene ends were 5 bases for V and 7 bases for J; bases not matched to a gene: 13. The CDR3 consists of 15 residues. Germline V lookup: CDR1 LNHDA, CDR2 SQIVND (reference sequence). CDR3 sequence (DNA): TGTGCCAGTAGTCCTCCCACAAGACAGGGACGTGGCTACACCTTC. This codes for CASSPPTRQGRGYTF.

The V and J genes are TRBV30 and TRBJ1-1; D remains unclear. The germline V and J ends were trimmed by 2 bases and 0 bases, with 13 bases remaining between them. Germline CDR1 and CDR2: GTSNPN and SVGIG (reference sequence). The CDR3 is 15 residues long. The CDR3 sequence is CAWSRRTAMNTEAFF. The CDR3 bases are TGTGCCTGGAGTAGAAGGACCGCCATGAACACTGAAGCTTTCTTT.

The chain is built from TRBV6-5 and TRBJ1-1, with 10 bases that match TRBD1. Trimming removed 5 bases from V and 5 bases from J; junction bases left unmatched: 5. There are 14 residues in the CDR3. Germline CDR1 MNHEY, CDR2 SVGAGI. Written as DNA, the CDR3 is TGTGCCAGCAGTACTAGGACAGGGGGGACTGAAGCTTTCTTT. Translation gives CASSTRTGGTEAFF.

V is TRBV19 and J is TRBJ2-3; 7 bases match TRBD2. Germline assignment: CDR1 LNHDA and CDR2 SQIVND (reference sequence). The CDR3 is made up of 15 amino acids. With 10 bases clipped from V and 2 bases from J, the junction kept 12 bases outside the gene matches. The CDR3 DNA is TGTGCCACCCGCCCGCGGGAGTTCTTCACAGATACGCAGTATTTT. This gives the protein CATRPREFFTDTQYF.

V and J are TRBV19 and TRBJ2-5, with 10 bases fitting TRBD2. Germline values: CDR1 LNHDA, CDR2 SQIVND (reference sequence). This CDR3 has 14 residues. V dropped 10 bases and J dropped 5; count of bases not matched to a gene: 10. The CDR3 protein is CATRTSGARETQYF. For the CDR3, the DNA is TGTGCCACCAGGACTAGCGGAGCCAGGGAGACCCAGTACTTC.